This T cell receptor (beta chain) emerged from a study of Ad26.COV2.S vaccination and SARS-CoV-2 variants. The treatment is: some 19 received Ad26.COV2.S at low or high dose, single or two shots; about 5 received placebo; per-sample allocation not given. The study sampled participants on day 63 after the first vaccine or placebo injection. Assay used: immunoSEQ multiplex PCR; TCRdb lists only in-frame clones, some missing. Of a few hundred thousand clones detected, 87% appear once; the ten largest clones hold about 3%. The V and J ends lost 5 bases and 0 bases, in that order; junction bases with no gene match: 7. The CDR3 extends over 16 amino acids. The germline CDR1 and CDR2 sequences are SEHNR and FQNEAQ (reference sequence).

The clonotype originates from a person aged 18-60 years who received the Ad26.COV2.S COVID-19 vaccine or a placebo. Sequencing used peripheral blood, obtained in a trial of Ad26.COV2.S vaccine versus placebo. The chain is built from TRBV7-9 and TRBJ2-1; 7 bases align to TRBD2. For the CDR3, the DNA is TGTGCCAGCAGCACCCTCGGGGGGAGCTCCTACAATGAGCAGTTCTTC. Residues: CASSTLGGSSYNEQFF.